This TCR beta chain is drawn from a study of blood T cell repertoires in COVID-19. Measured with immunoSEQ multiplex PCR; TCRdb has only the in-frame clones, and not every one. Found here are roughly 290,000 clones, about 85% of them singletons; the top ten hold 0.87%. The germline V gene has CDR1 KGHSH and CDR2 LQKENI. The V end was cut by 2 bases, the J end by 2 bases, with 7 bases between. There are 14 residues in the CDR3. Input material: peripheral blood. This sequence joins TRBV18 and TRBJ1-5; no firm D call. The TCR sequence derives from a human donor with COVID-19, enrolled during active disease. The donor label of this sample is uncertain. The CDR3 DNA reads as TGTGCCAGCTCACCATCCGGGGGCAATCAGCCCCAGCATTTT. Its protein product is CASSPSGGNQPQHF. The full variable domain, with the rest looked up from reference TRBV18 and TRBJ1-5, is NAGVMQNPRHLVRRRGQEARLRCSPMKGHSHVYWYRQLPEEGLKFMVYLQKENIIDESGMPKERFSAEFPKEGPSILRIQQVVRGDSAAYFCASSPSGGNQPQHFGDGTRLSIL.